These 8 T cell receptor beta chains were sequenced from one sample in a study of blood T cell repertoires in COVID-19. Assay used: immunoSEQ multiplex PCR; TCRdb lists only in-frame clones, some missing. This table has 150,000 to 180,000 clones, roughly 83% appearing once. Sequencing was performed on peripheral blood. These receptors all come from a woman in her sixties with COVID-19, enrolled during active disease.

The chain has TRBV7-9 and TRBJ2-5, with a possible D match to TRBD1 (5 bases). Trimming stripped 5 bases from V and 5 bases from J, with 12 bases between. This CDR3 spans 13 amino acids. CDR1 is SEHNR and CDR2 is FQNEAQ in the germline V gene (reference sequence). CDR3: CASSPNKGETQYF. CDR3 DNA sequence: TGTGCCAGCAGCCCAAACAAGGGGGAGACCCAGTACTTC.

The V gene is TRBV30, the J gene TRBJ1-6, with 7 nucleotides matching TRBD1. Germline assignment: CDR1 GTSNPN and CDR2 SVGIG (reference sequence). Unmatched junction bases numbered 4, after V lost 3 bases and J lost 8 bases. This CDR3 is 13 amino acids long. DNA of the CDR3: TGTGCCTGGAGGCGGGACAGAGATTCACCCCTCCACTTT. Translating it yields CAWRRDRDSPLHF.

This clone came up once. This chain uses TRBV10-3 with TRBJ1-5; tentative D call: TRBD1 (6 bases). The CDR3 runs to 16 residues. The V gene lost 2 bases and the J gene lost 0 bases, with 11 bases spanning the gap. Germline V gives CDR1 ENHRY, CDR2 SYGVKD. CDR3 loop: CAISEGGGHSNQPQHF. The CDR3 DNA sequence: TGTGCCATCAGTGAGGGTGGGGGACATAGCAATCAGCCCCAGCATTTT.

The chain carries TRBV7-2 and TRBJ2-3; D is uncertain. Germline V gene data show CDR1 as SGHTA and CDR2 as FQGNSA. The CDR3 sequence is 13 residues long. Trimming removed 1 base from V and 5 bases from J, with 7 bases in between. Here the CDR3 reads CASSLVQVDTQYF. CDR3 sequence (DNA): TGTGCCAGCAGCTTAGTGCAGGTAGATACGCAGTATTTT.

In the case of this clone: The same CDR3 is also encoded by other DNA sequences in this sample. CDR3 amino acids: CASSLDGSTYNEQFF. CDR3 nucleotide sequence: TGTGCCAGCAGCTTAGACGGGAGTACCTACAATGAGCAGTTCTTC. This sequence joins TRBV7-9 and TRBJ2-1; D may be TRBD2 (6 bases). Deletions cut 1 base from V and 2 bases from J, with 9 bases between. The germline V gene encodes CDR1 SEHNR and CDR2 FQNEAQ (reference sequence). The CDR3 covers 15 residues.

J is TRBJ1-1 and V is TRBV7-9, with a tentative D call TRBD1 (5 bases). The V gene's germline CDR1 is SEHNR and CDR2 FQNEAQ (reference sequence). The CDR3 spans 13 residues. Trimming shortened V by 1 base and J by 10 bases, and 13 bases separated the two germline ends. The CDR3 sequence: CASSLETAGGAFF. The DNA of the CDR3 is TGTGCCAGCAGCTTAGAGACAGCCGGGGGAGCTTTCTTT.

The chain is built from TRBV2 and TRBJ1-4, with TRBD1 matching 8 bases. The trim removed 5 bases at V and 8 bases at J, leaving 13 bases unmatched. This CDR3 contains 16 residues. Germline V gene data show CDR1 as SNHLY and CDR2 as FYNNEI. The CDR3 bases are TGTGCCAGCAGTAGACAATTACAGGGGGTAGGGGAAAAACTGTTTTTT. Protein sequence: CASSRQLQGVGEKLFF.

V gene TRBV27 combines with J gene TRBJ1-1; TRBD1 matches 8 bases. Germline CDR1 and CDR2: MNHEY and SMNVEV (reference sequence). The junction had 8 bases not matched to a gene; V was cut back by 3 bases and J by 5 bases. The CDR3 contains 15 residues. CDR3 amino acids: CASSFRAQGGTEAFF. CDR3 in DNA: TGTGCCAGCAGTTTTCGGGCACAGGGGGGGACTGAAGCTTTCTTT.